This TCR beta chain derives from a study of blood T cells in healthy people across ages. The sample holds many counts of this clonotype. Trimming cost V 6 bases and J 2 bases; bases outside gene matches: 4. Germline CDR1 reads MNHEY; CDR2 reads SVGAGI. The CDR3 is 13 amino acids. With a J-beta primer mix and a sample-barcoded 5' primer, a second PCR ran roughly 6 to 11 cycles. TCRdb re-derived calls from the 5' RACE reads in MiXCR, one entry per CDR3 protein. The sample records 750,000 to 950,000 distinct CDR3 sequences, around 29% being singletons. There were healthy Caucasian individuals from Russia, aged about 6 to 90, serving as donors. The authors extracted at least 6 micrograms of total RNA per sample. The sample was also reused in another study, on T cells of mothers and their children. Per that study: The analysis detected no persistent microchimeric T cell clones.

The source material was blood. This sequence was found in a woman between 35 and 50 years old in good health. V usage is TRBV6-5 and J usage is TRBJ2-7; TRBD1 matches at 7 bases. The CDR3 loop is CASRRGHPYEQYF. The CDR3 DNA reads TGTGCCAGCAGGAGGGGGCACCCCTACGAGCAGTACTTC.